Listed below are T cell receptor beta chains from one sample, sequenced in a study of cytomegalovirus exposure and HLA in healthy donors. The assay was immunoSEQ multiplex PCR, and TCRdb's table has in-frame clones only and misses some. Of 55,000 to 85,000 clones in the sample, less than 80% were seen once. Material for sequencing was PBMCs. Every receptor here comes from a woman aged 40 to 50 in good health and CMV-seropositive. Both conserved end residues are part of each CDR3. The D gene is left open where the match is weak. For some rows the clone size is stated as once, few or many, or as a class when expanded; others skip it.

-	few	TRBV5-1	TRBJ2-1	TGCGCCAGACATAGACAGCCAGGGAAATACAATGAGCAGTTCTTC	CARHRQPGKYNEQFF
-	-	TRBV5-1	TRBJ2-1	TGCGCCAGCAGCCTCGGAGGGCTGAATTACAATGAGCAGTTCTTC	CASSLGGLNYNEQFF
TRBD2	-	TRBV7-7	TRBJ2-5	TGTGCTAGCAGCTCGGGACTAGCGGGAATGCAAGAGACCCAGTACTTC	CASSSGLAGMQETQYF
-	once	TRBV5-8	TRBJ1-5	TGTGCCAGCAGCCCCGATACAGGAGTCAATCAGCCCCAGCATTTT	CASSPDTGVNQPQHF
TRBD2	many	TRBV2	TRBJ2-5	TGTGCCAGCAGCACTAGCGGAGAGACCCAGTACTTC	CASSTSGETQYF
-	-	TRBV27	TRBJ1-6	TGTGCCAGCAGTTTTGGGGGCGGTTCACCCCTCCACTTT	CASSFGGGSPLHF
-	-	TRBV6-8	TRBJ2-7	TGTGCCAGCGACACCTACGAGCAGTACTTC	CASDTYEQYF
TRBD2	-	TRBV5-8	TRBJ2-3	TGTGCCAGCAGCCTTCGGACTAGCGGGGGTTTCGCAGATACGCAGTATTTT	CASSLRTSGGFADTQYF
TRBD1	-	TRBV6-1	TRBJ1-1	TGTGCCAGCACTTGGAACAGGGGGGCTTTCTTT	CASTWNRGAFF
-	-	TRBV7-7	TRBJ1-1	TGTGCTAGCAGCTTAAGGGCCGAGGGCACTGAAGCTTTCTTT	CASSLRAEGTEAFF
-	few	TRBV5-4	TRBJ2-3	TGTGCCAGCAGCTCCTATCCAGATACGCAGTATTTT	CASSSYPDTQYF
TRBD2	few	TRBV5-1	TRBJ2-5	TGCGCCAGCAGCTCGGGAGGGAAGACGGAGACCCAGTACTTC	CASSSGGKTETQYF
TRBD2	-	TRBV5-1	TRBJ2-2	TGCGCCAGCAGCTTGCAATTAGCGGGGGGGATGAACACCGGGGAGCTGTTTTTT	CASSLQLAGGMNTGELFF
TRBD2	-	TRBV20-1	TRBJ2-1	TGCAGTGCTGGGTCGGGGGGAGAGCAGTTCTTC	CSAGSGGEQFF
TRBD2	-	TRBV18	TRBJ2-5	TGTGCCAGCTCACCAGCAGCGGGGGGGCCAGAGACCCAGTACTTC	CASSPAAGGPETQYF
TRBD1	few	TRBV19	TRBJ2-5	TGTGCCAGTAGTACCGGACAGGGGTCAGGAGAGACCCAGTACTTC	CASSTGQGSGETQYF
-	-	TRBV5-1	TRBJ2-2	TGCGCCAGCAGCGCCAGCGGAACCAACACCGGGGAGCTGTTTTTT	CASSASGTNTGELFF
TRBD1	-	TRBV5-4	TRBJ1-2	TGTGCCAGCAGCCCGACAGGGGTGGGCTACACCTTC	CASSPTGVGYTF
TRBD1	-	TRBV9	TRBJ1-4	TGTGCCAGCAGCCCTCGACAGGGTGGGAATGAAAAACTGTTTTTT	CASSPRQGGNEKLFF
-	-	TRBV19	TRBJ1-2	TGTGCCAGTAGTATTGGAACAGTCCCTGGCTACACCTTC	CASSIGTVPGYTF
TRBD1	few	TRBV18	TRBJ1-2	TGTGCCAGCTCACCAGACAGGGAGGATGGCTACACCTTC	CASSPDREDGYTF
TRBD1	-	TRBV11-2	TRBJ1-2	TGTGCCAGCAGCTCAGCCGGGACAGGGGTCTCTGGCTACACCTTC	CASSSAGTGVSGYTF
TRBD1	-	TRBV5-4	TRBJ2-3	TGTGCCAGCAGCCTCGGGACAGGGGAAACAGATACGCAGTATTTT	CASSLGTGETDTQYF
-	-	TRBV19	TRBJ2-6	TGTGCCAGTACCGATATGGGCCGCGGGGGCTCCTCTGGGGCCAACGTCCTGACTTTC	CASTDMGRGGSSGANVLTF
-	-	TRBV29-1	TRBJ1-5	TGCAGCGTTAGATTATCGGGTGATCAGCCCCAGCATTTT	CSVRLSGDQPQHF
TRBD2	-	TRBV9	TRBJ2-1	TGTGCCAGCAGCGTAGGGGGTCGGGGGGGCACCTACAATGAGCAGTTCTTC	CASSVGGRGGTYNEQFF
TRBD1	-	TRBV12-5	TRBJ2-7	TGTGCTAGTGGTTCGGCCGGGACAGGACAATACGAGCAGTACTTC	CASGSAGTGQYEQYF
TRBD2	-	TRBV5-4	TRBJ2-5	TGTGCCAGCAGCTTACAGCGGGGGAGCCACCAAGAGACCCAGTACTTC	CASSLQRGSHQETQYF
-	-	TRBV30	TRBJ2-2	TGTGCCTGGAGCAGAGGCAAGAACACCGGGGAGCTGTTTTTT	CAWSRGKNTGELFF
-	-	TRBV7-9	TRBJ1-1	TGTGCCAGCAGCTTCCCCCAGAACAAAGCTTTCTTT	CASSFPQNKAFF
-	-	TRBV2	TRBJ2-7	TGTGCCAGCGGACGGGACATGTCAGACGAGCAGTACTTC	CASGRDMSDEQYF